This TCR beta chain was sequenced during a study of spatial heterogeneity in lung cancer. About the research overall: On average, each unique TCR and UMI combination appeared more than ten times in raw reads. Whole-study findings and limits: Whereas they appeared in blood less at follow-up, ubiquitous expanded tumor TCRs appeared there more at resection.

The presence of a unique molecular identifier marked each TCR cDNA molecule. TCRdb reanalysed the 5' RACE reads using MiXCR and keeps one entry per CDR3 protein. The data contain some 100,000 distinct CDR3 sequences, approximately 12% of them seen just once; the ten biggest clones take up roughly 41%. Time point reported: sample taken at primary tumor resection. Unsorted whole RNA from tumor, nontumor lung or frozen PBMC underwent sequencing. Donation came from 70 or so patients with untreated early-stage non-small cell lung cancer. This clonotype was seen a few times. Its antigen is as yet unknown. This TCR came from a male donor with early-stage non-small cell lung cancer. The sequences come from PBMCs, collected at surgery.

This chain's CDR3 is CASSQMTGHTGELFF. The CDR3 DNA reads as TGTGCCAGCAGCCAAATGACAGGTCACACCGGGGAGCTGTTTTTT. The chain has TRBV7-2 and TRBJ2-2; TRBD1 might be the D (6 bases). Germline lookup yields CDR1 SGHTA and CDR2 FQGNSA. V lost 5 bases and J lost 3, with 13 bases in between. There are 15 residues in the CDR3.